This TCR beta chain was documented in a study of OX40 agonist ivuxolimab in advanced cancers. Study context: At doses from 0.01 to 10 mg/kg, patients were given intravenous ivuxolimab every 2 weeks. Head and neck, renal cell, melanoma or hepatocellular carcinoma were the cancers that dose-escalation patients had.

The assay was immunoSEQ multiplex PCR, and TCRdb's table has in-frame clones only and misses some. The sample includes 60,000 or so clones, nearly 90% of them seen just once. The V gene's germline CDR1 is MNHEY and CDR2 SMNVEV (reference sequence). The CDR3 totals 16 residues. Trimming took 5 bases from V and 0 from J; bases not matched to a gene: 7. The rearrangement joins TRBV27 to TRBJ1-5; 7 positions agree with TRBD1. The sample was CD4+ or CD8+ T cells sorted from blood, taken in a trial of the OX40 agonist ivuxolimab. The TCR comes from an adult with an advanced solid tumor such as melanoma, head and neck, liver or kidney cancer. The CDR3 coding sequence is TGTGCCAGCAGTCCGACAGGGCCATATAGCAATCAGCCCCAGCATTTT. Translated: CASSPTGPYSNQPQHF.